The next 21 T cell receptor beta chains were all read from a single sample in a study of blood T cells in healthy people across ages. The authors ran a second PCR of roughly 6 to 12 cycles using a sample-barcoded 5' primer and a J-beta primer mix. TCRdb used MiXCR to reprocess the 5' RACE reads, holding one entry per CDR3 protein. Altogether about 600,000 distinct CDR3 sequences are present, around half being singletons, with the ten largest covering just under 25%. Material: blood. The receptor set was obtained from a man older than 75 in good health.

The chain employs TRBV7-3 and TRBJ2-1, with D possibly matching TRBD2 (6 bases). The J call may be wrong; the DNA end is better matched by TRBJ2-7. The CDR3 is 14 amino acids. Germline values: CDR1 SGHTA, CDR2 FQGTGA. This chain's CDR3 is CASSTGLPYNEQYF. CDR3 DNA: TGTGCCAGCAGTACGGGACTGCCCTACAATGAGCAGTACTTC.

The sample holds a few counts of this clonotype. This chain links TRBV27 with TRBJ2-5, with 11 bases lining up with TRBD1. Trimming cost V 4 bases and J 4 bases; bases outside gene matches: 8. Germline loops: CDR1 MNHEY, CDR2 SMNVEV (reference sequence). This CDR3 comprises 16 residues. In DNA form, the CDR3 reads TGTGCCAGCAGTTCGCCGGGACAGGGGGTCGGAGAGACCCAGTACTTC. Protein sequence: CASSSPGQGVGETQYF.

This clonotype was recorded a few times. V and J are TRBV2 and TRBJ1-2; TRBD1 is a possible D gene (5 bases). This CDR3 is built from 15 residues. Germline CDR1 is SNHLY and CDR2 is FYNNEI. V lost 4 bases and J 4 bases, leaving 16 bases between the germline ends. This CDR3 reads CASSGIRDQRYGYTF. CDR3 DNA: TGTGCCAGCAGTGGTATAAGGGACCAACGCTATGGCTACACCTTC.

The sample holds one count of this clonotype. This CDR3 reads CASSPRPGTGTHSFF. The CDR3 region has the DNA TGCGCCAGCAGCCCAAGGCCTGGGACAGGGACTCACTCTTTCTTT. The chain links TRBV4-1 to TRBJ1-1; 9 positions match TRBD1. The CDR3 runs to 15 residues. J lost 12 bases, V lost 4 bases, and 15 bases had no gene match. CDR1 is MGHRA, CDR2 YSYEKL, per germline.

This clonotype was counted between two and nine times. CDR3 sequence reads: CSAGTSGGQKDTQYF. The CDR3 region has the DNA TGCAGTGCAGGGACTAGCGGGGGGCAAAAAGATACGCAGTATTTT. The J gene is TRBJ2-3, the V gene TRBV20-1, with 15 bases aligning to TRBD2. The J segment lost 5 bases and the V segment lost 6 bases, leaving 6 bases of the junction unmatched. Germline CDR1 DFQATT, CDR2 SNEGSKA (reference sequence). The CDR3 spans 15 residues.

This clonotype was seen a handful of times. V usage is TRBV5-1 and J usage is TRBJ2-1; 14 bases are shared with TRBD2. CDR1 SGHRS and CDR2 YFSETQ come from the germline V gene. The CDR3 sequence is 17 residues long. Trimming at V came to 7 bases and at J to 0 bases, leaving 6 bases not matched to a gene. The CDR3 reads CASARTSGGSSYNEQFF. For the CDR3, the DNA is TGCGCCAGCGCGAGGACTAGCGGGGGGAGCTCCTACAATGAGCAGTTCTTC.

The CDR3 nucleotides read TGCGCCAGCAGCCATAGAACATGGGGGAGCTACACCTTC. Translating gives CASSHRTWGSYTF. The rearrangement links TRBV4-3 to TRBJ1-2; a possible D gene is TRBD1 (5 bases). Trimming left V 3 bases short and J 9 bases short, with 14 bases between. Germline loops: CDR1 LGHNA, CDR2 YSLEER. The CDR3 is 13 residues long.

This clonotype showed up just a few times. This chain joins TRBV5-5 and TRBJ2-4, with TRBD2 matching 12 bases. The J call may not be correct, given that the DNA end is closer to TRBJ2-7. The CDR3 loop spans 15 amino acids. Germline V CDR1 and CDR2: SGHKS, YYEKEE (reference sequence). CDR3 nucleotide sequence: TGTGCCAGCAGTCAGACTAGCGGGGGAACCTACGAGCAGTACTTC. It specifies CASSQTSGGTYEQYF.

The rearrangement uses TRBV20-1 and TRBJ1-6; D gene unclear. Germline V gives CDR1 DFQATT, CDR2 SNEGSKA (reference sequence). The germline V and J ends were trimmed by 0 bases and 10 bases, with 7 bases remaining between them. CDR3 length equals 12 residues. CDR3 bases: TGCAGTGCTAGAGAAGTAGGATCACCCCTCCACTTT. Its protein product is CSAREVGSPLHF.

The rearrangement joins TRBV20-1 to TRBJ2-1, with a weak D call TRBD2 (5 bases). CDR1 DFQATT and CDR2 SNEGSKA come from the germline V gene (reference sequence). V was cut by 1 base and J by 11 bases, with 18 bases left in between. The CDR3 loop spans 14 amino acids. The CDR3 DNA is TGCAGTGCTAGAGGGAAAACGGACTGGCAAAAGCAGTTCTTC. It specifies CSARGKTDWQKQFF.

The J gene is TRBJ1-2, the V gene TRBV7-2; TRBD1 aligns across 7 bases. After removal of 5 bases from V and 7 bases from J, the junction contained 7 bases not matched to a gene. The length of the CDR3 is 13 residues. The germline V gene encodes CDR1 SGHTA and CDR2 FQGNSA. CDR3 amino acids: CASSEGAQSGYTF. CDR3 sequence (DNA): TGTGCCAGCAGCGAGGGGGCCCAGAGTGGCTACACCTTC.

In DNA, the CDR3 is TGCAGCGTTGGGAGGGTTGGGGGTACGCAGTATTTT. Residues: CSVGRVGGTQYF. The rearrangement uses TRBV29-1 and TRBJ2-3; TRBD2 might be the D (6 bases). With 4 bases removed from V and 8 bases from J, the gap between germline ends came to 13 bases. Germline CDR1 SQVTM, CDR2 ANQGSEA. This CDR3 region has 12 residues.

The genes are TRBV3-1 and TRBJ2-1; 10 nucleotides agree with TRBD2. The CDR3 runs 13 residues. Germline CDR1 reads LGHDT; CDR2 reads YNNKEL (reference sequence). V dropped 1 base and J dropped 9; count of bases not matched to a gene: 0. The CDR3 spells CASSQGLAGEQFF. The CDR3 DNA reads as TGTGCCAGCAGCCAAGGACTAGCGGGTGAGCAGTTCTTC.

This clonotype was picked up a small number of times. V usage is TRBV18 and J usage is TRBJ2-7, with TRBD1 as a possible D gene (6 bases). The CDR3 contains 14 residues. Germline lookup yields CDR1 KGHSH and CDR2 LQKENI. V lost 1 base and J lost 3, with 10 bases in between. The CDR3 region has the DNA TGTGCCAGCTCACCACAGGGGGTCGGCTACGAGCAGTACTTC. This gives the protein CASSPQGVGYEQYF.

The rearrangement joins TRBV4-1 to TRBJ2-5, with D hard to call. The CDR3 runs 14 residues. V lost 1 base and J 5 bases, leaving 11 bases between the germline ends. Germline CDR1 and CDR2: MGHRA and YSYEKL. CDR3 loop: CASSQGSMTETQYF. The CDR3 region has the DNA TGCGCCAGCAGCCAAGGGTCGATGACGGAGACCCAGTACTTC.

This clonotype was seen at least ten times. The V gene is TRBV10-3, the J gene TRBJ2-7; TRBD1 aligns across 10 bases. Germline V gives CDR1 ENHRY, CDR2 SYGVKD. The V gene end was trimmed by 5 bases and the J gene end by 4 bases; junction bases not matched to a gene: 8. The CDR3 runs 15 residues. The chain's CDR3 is CAISYQGQGTYEQYF. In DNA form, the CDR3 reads TGTGCCATCAGTTACCAGGGACAGGGGACGTACGAGCAGTACTTC.

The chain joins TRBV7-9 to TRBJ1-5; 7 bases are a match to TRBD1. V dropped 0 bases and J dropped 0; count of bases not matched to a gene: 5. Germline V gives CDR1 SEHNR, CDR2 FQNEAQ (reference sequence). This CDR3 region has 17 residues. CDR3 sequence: CASSLAYGTDSNQPQHF. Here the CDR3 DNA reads TGTGCCAGCAGCTTAGCGTATGGGACAGATAGCAATCAGCCCCAGCATTTT.

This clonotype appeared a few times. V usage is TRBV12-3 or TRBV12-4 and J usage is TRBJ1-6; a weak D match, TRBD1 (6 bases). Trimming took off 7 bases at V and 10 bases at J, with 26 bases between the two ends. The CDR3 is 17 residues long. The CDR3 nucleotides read TGTGCCAGCACCAGGGACATGTGGAGCGGCAGAGGATCACCCCTCCACTTT. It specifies CASTRDMWSGRGSPLHF.

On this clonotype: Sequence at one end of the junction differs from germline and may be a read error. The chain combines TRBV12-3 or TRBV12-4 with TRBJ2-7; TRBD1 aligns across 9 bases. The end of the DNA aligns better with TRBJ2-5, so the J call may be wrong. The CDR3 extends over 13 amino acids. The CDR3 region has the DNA TGTGCCGGCAGAGGGACAGGGAGGGAGACCCAGTACTTC. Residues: CAGRGTGRETQYF.

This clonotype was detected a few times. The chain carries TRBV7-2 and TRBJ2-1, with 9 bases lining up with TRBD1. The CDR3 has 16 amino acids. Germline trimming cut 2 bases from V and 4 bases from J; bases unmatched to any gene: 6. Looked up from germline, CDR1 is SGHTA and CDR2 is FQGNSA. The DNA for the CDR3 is TGTGCCAGCAGCTTATTGGGGACAGGGAGGTACAATGAGCAGTTCTTC. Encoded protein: CASSLLGTGRYNEQFF.

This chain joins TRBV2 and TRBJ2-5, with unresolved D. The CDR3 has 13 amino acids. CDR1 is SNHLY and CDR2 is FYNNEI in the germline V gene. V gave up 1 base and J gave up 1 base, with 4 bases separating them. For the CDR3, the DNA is TGTGCCAGCAGTGAAGTTGTCCAAGAGACCCAGTACTTC. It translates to CASSEVVQETQYF. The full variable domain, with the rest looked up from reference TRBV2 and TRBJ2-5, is EPEVTQTPSHQVTQMGQEVILRCVPISNHLYFYWYRQILGQKVEFLVSFYNNEISEKSEIFDDQFSVERPDGSNFTLKIRSTKLEDSAMYFCASSEVVQETQYFGPGTRLLVL.